These T cell receptor beta chains were read from a single sample in a study of shared clonotypes between healthy human individuals. Only in-frame clones appear in the TCRdb table, and some are missing; sequencing was by immunoSEQ multiplex PCR. This table has approximately 530,000 clones, around 96% appearing once. The specimen was naive CD4+ T cells sorted from blood. The receptors were gathered from a woman in her twenties or thirties in good health. Both conserved end residues are part of each CDR3. Each record gives: D gene, V gene, J gene, clone size, CDR3 DNA, CDR3 protein. D genes are given only for firm matches. Where a row states a size, it is once, few, many or the class of an expanded clone; other rows omit it.

TRBD2	TRBV28	TRBJ2-2	NA	TGTGCCAGCAGTCCCCCCGGGGTAGCGGGAACCGGGGAGCTGTTTTTT	CASSPPGVAGTGELFF
TRBD2	TRBV27	TRBJ2-7	NA	TGTGCCAGCAGTTTCGTTAGCGGGGACTACGAGCAGTACTTC	CASSFVSGDYEQYF
NA	TRBV29-1	TRBJ2-5	NA	TGCAGCGTTCAACTATCCAGGACAAAAGAGACCCAGTACTTC	CSVQLSRTKETQYF
TRBD1	TRBV18	TRBJ2-7	NA	TGTGCCAGCTCCCGCGGGACAGGGTTCTACGAGCAGTACTTC	CASSRGTGFYEQYF
TRBD1	TRBV5-8	TRBJ2-1	once	TGTGCCAGCAGCCCGGGACAGGGGGAGGCGGGAGCGGGCAATGAGCAGTTCTTC	CASSPGQGEAGAGNEQFF
TRBD1	TRBV5-1	TRBJ1-2	NA	TGCGCCAGCAGCTTGGGGGACAGGTTCCCGGGCGGCTACACCTTC	CASSLGDRFPGGYTF
TRBD2	TRBV19	TRBJ2-1	NA	TGTGCCAGCCGTGGAGGACTAGCAGATTACAATGAGCAGTTCTTC	CASRGGLADYNEQFF
TRBD2	TRBV28	TRBJ2-7	NA	TGTGCCAGCAGTTACGGTCTGGGACTAGCGGGAATCTCCTACGAGCAGTACTTC	CASSYGLGLAGISYEQYF
TRBD2	TRBV7-2	TRBJ2-1	NA	TGTGCCAGCAGCTCGGCACCGACTAGCGGAAGGGGGCAGTTCTTC	CASSSAPTSGRGQFF
NA	TRBV5-1	TRBJ2-7	NA	TGCGCCAGCAGCTTGGCCTCGGGAACCTACGAGCAGTACTTC	CASSLASGTYEQYF
NA	TRBV29-1	TRBJ2-1	NA	TGCAGCGTTGAGGGGGACATCGAGCAGTTCTTC	CSVEGDIEQFF
NA	TRBV7-9	TRBJ1-2	NA	TGTGCCAGCAGCCGAGAGGGTTCCGGGGGCGTTAAGTACGGCTACACCTTC	CASSREGSGGVKYGYTF
NA	TRBV2	TRBJ1-1	NA	TGTGCCGGAAGCTACAGGACCCCTGGGAACACTGAAGCTTTCTTT	CAGSYRTPGNTEAFF
NA	TRBV5-6	TRBJ2-5	NA	TGTGCCAGCAGCCCAGCTAGCGAACCGCGAGAGACCCAGTACTTC	CASSPASEPRETQYF
TRBD2	TRBV29-1	TRBJ2-1	NA	TGCAGCACCACCGGGACTAACCCGCATGAGCAGTTCTTC	CSTTGTNPHEQFF
TRBD2	TRBV4-1	TRBJ2-3	NA	TGCGCCAGCAGCCCTAGGGCCCTAGCGGGGTACACAGATACGCAGTATTTT	CASSPRALAGYTDTQYF
NA	TRBV28	TRBJ1-6	NA	TGTGCCAGCAGTTCACCTACGCTCGCTAATTCACCCCTCCACTTT	CASSSPTLANSPLHF
NA	TRBV27	TRBJ2-2	NA	TGTGCCAGCAGTTCTTACGCTTTGGGGGAGCGTAACTCCGGGGAGCTGTTTTTT	CASSSYALGERNSGELFF
NA	TRBV6-1	TRBJ2-7	NA	TGTGCCATCCAGGACTGGGGGGTAGTCTACGAGCAGTACTTC	CAIQDWGVVYEQYF
TRBD2	TRBV6-6	TRBJ2-3	NA	TGTGCCAGCAGCCTTAGCGGGAGGAGTACAGATACGCAGTATTTT	CASSLSGRSTDTQYF
NA	TRBV21-1	TRBJ2-7	few	TGTGCCAGCACGGGTTGCGGGACGGATGAGCAGTACTTC	CASTGCGTDEQYF
TRBD1	TRBV19	TRBJ1-1	few	TGTGCCAGTAGTAGAAACTCCCAGGGGGGGACTGAAGCTTTCTTT	CASSRNSQGGTEAFF
TRBD2	TRBV28	TRBJ2-7	NA	TGTGCCAGCGTGACTAGCGGGAGGGTCGGCTACGAGCAGTACTTC	CASVTSGRVGYEQYF
NA	TRBV19	TRBJ1-5	NA	TGTGCCAGTAGTATGGAGCAGACTAACAATCAGCCCCAGCATTTT	CASSMEQTNNQPQHF
NA	TRBV29-1	TRBJ1-2	NA	TGCAGCGTTGAAGATCAAGGGTCCTATGGCTACACCTTC	CSVEDQGSYGYTF
NA	TRBV5-6	TRBJ2-5	NA	TGTGCCAGCAGCCCTCTAGGGGGGCTCGGGGAGACCCAGTACTTC	CASSPLGGLGETQYF
TRBD1	TRBV10-2	TRBJ1-5	NA	TGCGCCACGAGACAGGGCCTTAATCAGCCCCAGCATTTT	CATRQGLNQPQHF
NA	TRBV10-3	TRBJ2-3	NA	TGTGCCATCATGAGGGCCAGCACAGATACGCAGTATTTT	CAIMRASTDTQYF
TRBD1	TRBV6-6	TRBJ1-1	NA	TGTGCCAGCAGTCAACAGGGGCGAGAGACTGAAGCTTTCTTT	CASSQQGRETEAFF
TRBD1	TRBV19	TRBJ2-7	NA	TGTGCCAGTAGTATAGATCTCGTGACAGGGTTTTACGAGCAGTACTTC	CASSIDLVTGFYEQYF
TRBD2	TRBV4-1	TRBJ2-5	NA	TGCGCCAGCAGCCAAGCTTCCGGACTAGCGGGAGAGGAGACCCAGTACTTC	CASSQASGLAGEETQYF
NA	TRBV28	TRBJ1-2	few	TGTGCCAGCAGAGAAACCTTTCGGGTCGGCTACACCTTC	CASRETFRVGYTF
NA	TRBV14	TRBJ2-7	NA	TGTGCCAGCAGCCAACAAGGACAGCCTAGCTCCTACGAGCAGTACTTC	CASSQQGQPSSYEQYF
TRBD2	TRBV10-3	TRBJ2-7	NA	TGTGCCATCAGTGACCTAGCGGCTACCTACGAGCAGTACTTC	CAISDLAATYEQYF
TRBD1	TRBV6-5	TRBJ2-2	NA	TGTGCCAGCAGTTTTCTGACAGGGGCGAACACCGGGGAGCTGTTTTTT	CASSFLTGANTGELFF
NA	TRBV9	TRBJ2-7	NA	TGTGCCAGCAGCGTAAGGGGGGGCAATTACGAGCAGTACTTC	CASSVRGGNYEQYF
NA	TRBV6-4	TRBJ2-3	NA	TGTGCCAGCAGTGTCCAGGGTTCATCCGATACGCAGTATTTT	CASSVQGSSDTQYF
TRBD1	TRBV4-1	TRBJ2-7	NA	TGCGCCAGCAGCCAATCGACAGGGATGAGCTCCTACGAGCAGTACTTC	CASSQSTGMSSYEQYF
NA	TRBV7-6	TRBJ1-3	NA	TGTGCCAGCAGCGAGGGACAACGAAACACCATATATTTT	CASSEGQRNTIYF
TRBD1	TRBV6-4	TRBJ2-7	NA	TGTGCCAGCAGTGGGTTAACAGGGGGCATATTCGAGCAGTACTTC	CASSGLTGGIFEQYF
TRBD2	TRBV10-1	TRBJ2-2	NA	TGCGCCAGCAGTGGAAGGACTAGCGAGAACACCGGGGAGCTGTTTTTT	CASSGRTSENTGELFF
TRBD2	TRBV27	TRBJ2-7	NA	TGTGCCAGCAGTTTAGCCCCTCGCGGGAGCTCCTACGAGCAGTACTTC	CASSLAPRGSSYEQYF
TRBD2	TRBV6-1	TRBJ2-1	NA	TGTGCCAGCAGGTTAGCGGGTTCGTACAATGAGCAGTTCTTC	CASRLAGSYNEQFF
NA	TRBV5-1	TRBJ1-4	NA	TGCGCCAGCAGCTTAGGTACAACTAATGAAAAACTGTTTTTT	CASSLGTTNEKLFF
NA	TRBV2	TRBJ2-7	NA	TGTGCCAGTAAGGCAGCCTACGAGCAGTACTTC	CASKAAYEQYF
TRBD1	TRBV18	TRBJ1-1	NA	TGTGCCAGCTCATCATACGCCGGGACAGGGGGAAGGGACACTGAAGCTTTCTTT	CASSSYAGTGGRDTEAFF
TRBD2	TRBV7-2	TRBJ2-1	NA	TGTGCCAGCAGCTTAGTGATGGCGGGAGAGCTGTACAATGAGCAGTTCTTC	CASSLVMAGELYNEQFF
TRBD1	TRBV5-1	TRBJ2-5	NA	TGCGCCAGCAGCGGGACAGACCAAGAGACCCAGTACTTC	CASSGTDQETQYF
TRBD2	TRBV5-4	TRBJ2-3	NA	TGTGCCAGCAGCTTGAACCTAGCGGGAGGGGCTACGCAGTATTTT	CASSLNLAGGATQYF
TRBD2	TRBV6-1	TRBJ2-7	once	TGTGCCAGCAGTGAAGTATTCGGGATAGCGGGAAGACGTGGAGAGCAGTACTTC	CASSEVFGIAGRRGEQYF
NA	TRBV4-1	TRBJ2-1	NA	TGCGCCAGCAGCCTGCCTCCTCAAGATGAGCAGTTCTTC	CASSLPPQDEQFF